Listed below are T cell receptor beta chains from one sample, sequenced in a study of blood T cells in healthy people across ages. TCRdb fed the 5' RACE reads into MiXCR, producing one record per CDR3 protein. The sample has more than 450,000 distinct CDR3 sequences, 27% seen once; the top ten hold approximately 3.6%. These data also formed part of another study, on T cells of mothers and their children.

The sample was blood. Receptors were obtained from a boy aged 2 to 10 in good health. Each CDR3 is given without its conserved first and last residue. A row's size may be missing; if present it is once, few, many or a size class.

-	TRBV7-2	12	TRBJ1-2	ASSLVRAGYGYT
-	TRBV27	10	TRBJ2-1	ASRGTGNEQF
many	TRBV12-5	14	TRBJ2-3	ASGSLSGPVTDTQY
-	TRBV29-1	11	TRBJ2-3	SVPTGNTDTQY
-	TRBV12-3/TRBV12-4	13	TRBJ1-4	ASSLHQGAGEKLF
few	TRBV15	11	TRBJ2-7	ATSRVEGYEQY
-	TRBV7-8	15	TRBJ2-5	ASSPKLGGAGEETQY
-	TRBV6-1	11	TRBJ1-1	ATSKGENTEAF
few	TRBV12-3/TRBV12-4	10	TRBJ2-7	ASTTGPAAKY
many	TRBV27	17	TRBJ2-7	ASSLGQPGLAGLTYEQY
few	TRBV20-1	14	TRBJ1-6	SASPRQGGYNSPLH
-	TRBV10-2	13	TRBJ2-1	ASSESSGGSQGQF
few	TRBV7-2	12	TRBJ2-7	ASSVASGQPSLY
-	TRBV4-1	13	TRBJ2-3	ASSQVGTTTDTQY
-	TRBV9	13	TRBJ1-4	ASSASPGGKEKLF
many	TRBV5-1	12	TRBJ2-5	ASSLGTGGETQY
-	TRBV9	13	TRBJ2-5	ASSARGRDQETQY
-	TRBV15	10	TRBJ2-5	ATSRPSETQY
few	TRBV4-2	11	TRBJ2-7	ASSQAPGDEQY
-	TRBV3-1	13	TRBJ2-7	ASSQEIRASGEQY
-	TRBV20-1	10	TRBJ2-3	SAPFATDTQY
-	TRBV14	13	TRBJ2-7	ASSPRTSGGYEQY
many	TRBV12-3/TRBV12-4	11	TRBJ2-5	ASSLGGPETQY
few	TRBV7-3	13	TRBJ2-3	ASSPHQSGTDTQY
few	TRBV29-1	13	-	SVEVGQGAGETQY
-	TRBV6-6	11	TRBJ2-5	ASSAGEQETQY
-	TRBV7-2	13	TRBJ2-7	ASSSTSGRSYEQY
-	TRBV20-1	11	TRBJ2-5	SARSTGWETQY
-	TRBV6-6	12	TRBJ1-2	ASSLTGDPYGYT
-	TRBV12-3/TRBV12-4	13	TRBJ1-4	ASSYLSRVGEKLF
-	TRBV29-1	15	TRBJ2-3	SVDWAGEVVSTDTQY
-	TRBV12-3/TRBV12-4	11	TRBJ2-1	ASLAGRADEQF
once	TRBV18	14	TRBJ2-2	ASSPRGTGNTGELF
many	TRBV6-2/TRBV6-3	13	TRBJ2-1	ASSWSSGSHNEQF
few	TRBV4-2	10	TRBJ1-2	ASSHRNYGYT
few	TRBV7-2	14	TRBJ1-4	ASSLAATGTAEKLF
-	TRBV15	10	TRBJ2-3	ATSRDQSTQY
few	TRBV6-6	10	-	ASSYLSYEQF
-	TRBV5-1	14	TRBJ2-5	ASSRREQRVGETQY
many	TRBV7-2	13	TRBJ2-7	ASSLAAGNPYEQY
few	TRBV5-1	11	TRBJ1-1	ASSWDGNTEAF
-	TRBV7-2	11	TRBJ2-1	ASSHGQGDLVY
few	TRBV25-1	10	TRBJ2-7	ASSDDTGEQY
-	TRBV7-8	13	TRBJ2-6	ASSPRRDGANVLT
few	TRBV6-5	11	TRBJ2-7	ASSYSGHPRPF
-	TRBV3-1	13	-	ASSQAGTGGETQY
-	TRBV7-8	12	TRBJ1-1	ASRSIQGLAEAF
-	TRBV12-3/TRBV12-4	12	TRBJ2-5	ASSFGTTSGTQY
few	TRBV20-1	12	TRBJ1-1	SASSGNSNTEAF
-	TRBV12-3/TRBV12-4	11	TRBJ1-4	ASTRAASEKLF
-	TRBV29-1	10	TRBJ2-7	SVRSGSYEQY
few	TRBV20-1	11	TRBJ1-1	SAAWTGNTEAF
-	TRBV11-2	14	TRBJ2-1	ASSFDGTNSYNEQF
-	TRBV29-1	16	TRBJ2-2	SVEDRSRGTGVPGELF
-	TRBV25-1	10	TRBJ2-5	ASSASGREQY